Listed below are T cell receptor beta chains from one sample, sequenced in a study of shared clonotypes between healthy human individuals. Profiled with immunoSEQ multiplex PCR; TCRdb holds only in-frame clones, not every one. The sample lists about 650,000 clones, about 95% occurring once. Material for sequencing was naive CD8+ T cells sorted from blood. The receptors were gathered from a woman in her twenties or thirties in good health. Each CDR3 is given with its conserved first and last residue. A D gene is named only where the DNA matches it firmly. Clone size is given for some rows only: seen once, a few or many times, or a class if the clone is expanded.

.,.,TRBJ2-7,TRBV5-4,CASSHDGGLYEQYF,TGTGCCAGCAGCCACGACGGGGGCCTCTACGAGCAGTACTTC
TRBD2,.,TRBJ2-4,TRBV4-1,CASSKTSGRAKNIQYF,TGCGCCAGCAGCAAAACTAGCGGGAGGGCCAAAAACATTCAGTACTTC
.,.,TRBJ2-2,TRBV7-9,CASSTRSIPNTGELFF,TGTGCCAGCAGCACCCGGTCAATACCGAACACCGGGGAGCTGTTTTTT
.,.,TRBJ2-5,TRBV12-2,CASRSRDSSQETQYF,TGTGCAAGTCGCTCCCGGGACTCCTCCCAAGAGACCCAGTACTTC
TRBD1,.,TRBJ1-1,TRBV28,CASSPGQALNTEAFF,TGTGCCAGCAGTCCGGGACAGGCATTGAACACTGAAGCTTTCTTT
TRBD1,once,TRBJ2-7,TRBV7-8,CASSIPGQNYEQYF,TGTGCCAGCAGCATACCGGGACAGAACTACGAGCAGTACTTC
.,.,TRBJ2-3,TRBV7-9,CASSKAPDYTDTQYF,TGTGCCAGCAGCAAAGCCCCGGACTACACAGATACGCAGTATTTT
.,.,TRBJ1-3,TRBV4-1,CASSQKGGVYGNTIYF,TGCGCCAGCAGCCAAAAGGGCGGGGTTTATGGAAACACCATATATTTT
.,.,TRBJ1-5,TRBV2,CASSGGTSNQPQHF,TGTGCCAGCAGCGGCGGAACTAGCAATCAGCCCCAGCATTTT
.,.,TRBJ2-1,TRBV2,CASSLAGIYEQFF,TGTGCCAGCAGTCTGGCGGGGATCTATGAGCAGTTCTTC
TRBD1,once,TRBJ2-7,TRBV6-5,CASSYIGQGHEQYF,TGTGCCAGCAGTTACATCGGACAGGGTCACGAGCAGTACTTC
.,.,TRBJ1-5,TRBV4-1,CASSQEGGALGPQHF,TGCGCCAGCAGCCAAGAAGGGGGGGCCCTCGGGCCCCAGCATTTT
TRBD2,.,TRBJ2-7,TRBV7-6,CASRQIGAGGPGEQYF,TGTGCCAGCAGGCAAATAGGTGCGGGAGGGCCGGGGGAGCAGTACTTC
TRBD1,once,TRBJ2-7,TRBV9,CASSVGRTGSGKTYEQYF,TGTGCCAGCAGCGTAGGTAGGACAGGGTCGGGGAAAACCTACGAGCAGTACTTC
.,once,TRBJ1-2,TRBV6-1,CASSEVTLHRALGYTF,TGTGCCAGCAGTGAAGTCACATTACACAGAGCATTGGGCTACACCTTC
TRBD2,once,TRBJ2-1,TRBV5-5,CASSLPSGRDNEQFF,TGTGCCAGCAGCTTGCCTAGCGGGAGGGACAATGAGCAGTTCTTC
TRBD1,.,TRBJ2-5,TRBV13,CASSSGQSQETQYF,TGTGCCAGCAGCTCGGGACAGTCACAAGAGACCCAGTACTTC
.,.,TRBJ1-4,TRBV11-2,CASSRTGNEKLFF,TGTGCCAGCAGCCGAACAGGGAATGAAAAACTGTTTTTT
.,.,TRBJ2-7,TRBV7-9,CASSFPAQSPMSHEQYF,TGTGCCAGCAGCTTCCCGGCACAATCCCCTATGAGCCACGAGCAGTACTTC
.,.,TRBJ2-3,TRBV4-1,CASSQGWVAGTDTQYF,TGCGCCAGCAGCCAAGGTTGGGTAGCGGGCACAGATACGCAGTATTTT
TRBD2,.,TRBJ2-1,TRBV13,CASSLEGSPSGPYNEQFF,TGTGCCAGCAGCTTAGAGGGGTCGCCTAGCGGACCCTACAATGAGCAGTTCTTC
.,.,TRBJ1-6,TRBV27,CASSPRGAGNSPLHF,TGTGCCAGCAGTCCCAGAGGGGCTGGGAATTCACCCCTCCACTTT
.,.,TRBJ2-2,TRBV28,CAYSLSRDKNTGELFF,TGTGCCTATTCTTTGTCGAGGGACAAGAACACCGGGGAGCTGTTTTTT
.,.,TRBJ1-1,TRBV28,CASSPPQNTEAFF,TGTGCCAGCAGCCCACCGCAAAACACTGAAGCTTTCTTT
.,.,TRBJ1-1,TRBV27,CASSLAGTEAFF,TGTGCCAGCAGTTTAGCAGGGACTGAAGCTTTCTTT
.,.,TRBJ2-2,TRBV5-6,CASSFLGGELFF,TGTGCCAGCAGCTTCCTGGGCGGGGAGCTGTTTTTT
.,.,TRBJ1-1,TRBV9,CASSVGDGLNTEAFF,TGTGCCAGCAGCGTCGGGGACGGACTGAACACTGAAGCTTTCTTT
.,.,TRBJ2-7,TRBV5-4,CASSLGGSPYEQYF,TGTGCCAGCAGCTTGGGAGGGTCCCCCTACGAGCAGTACTTC
TRBD2,.,TRBJ2-5,TRBV28,CASSPTSGLAIEQYF,TGTGCCAGCAGCCCGACTTCGGGACTAGCGATAGAGCAGTACTTC
.,.,TRBJ2-1,TRBV28,CASSSWPYNEQFF,TGTGCCAGCAGCAGTTGGCCATACAATGAGCAGTTCTTC
TRBD2,few,TRBJ2-1,TRBV30,CAWSSLSLAADEQFF,TGTGCCTGGAGTAGCCTATCGCTAGCGGCCGATGAGCAGTTCTTC
TRBD2,.,TRBJ2-5,TRBV29-1,CSVESGSFRGTQYF,TGCAGCGTTGAGAGCGGGAGTTTCCGGGGGACCCAGTACTTC
TRBD2,.,TRBJ2-5,TRBV28,CASSFRLAGLGQYF,TGTGCCAGCAGTTTCCGACTAGCGGGCTTGGGCCAGTACTTC
TRBD2,.,TRBJ2-1,TRBV2,CASSETSGILYNEQFF,TGTGCCAGCAGTGAAACTAGCGGGATACTTTACAATGAGCAGTTCTTC
.,.,TRBJ1-1,TRBV27,CASSLNPENTEAFF,TGTGCCAGCAGTTTAAACCCCGAGAACACTGAAGCTTTCTTT
.,.,TRBJ2-1,TRBV7-9,CASSLAGSANEQFF,TGTGCCAGCAGCTTAGCAGGTTCGGCCAATGAGCAGTTCTTC
TRBD1,.,TRBJ1-5,TRBV28,CASSQPPGQGGQPQHF,TGTGCCAGCAGTCAACCACCGGGACAGGGGGGCCAGCCCCAGCATTTT
.,.,TRBJ1-5,TRBV4-1,CASSQEEAYSNQPQHF,TGCGCCAGCAGCCAAGAAGAAGCGTATAGCAATCAGCCCCAGCATTTT
TRBD2,.,TRBJ2-1,TRBV9,CASSVGGGSKQFF,TGTGCCAGCAGCGTAGGGGGCGGGAGTAAGCAGTTCTTC
.,.,TRBJ2-1,TRBV28,CASSLRESSYNEQFF,TGTGCCAGCAGTTTGCGGGAAAGCTCCTACAATGAGCAGTTCTTC
.,.,TRBJ2-6,TRBV19,CASSIDGEGGPGANVLTF,TGTGCCAGTAGTATAGACGGGGAAGGTGGACCTGGGGCCAACGTCCTGACTTTC
TRBD1,.,TRBJ1-4,TRBV2,CASSGPGQGAISNEKLFF,TGTGCCAGCAGCGGCCCGGGACAGGGGGCCATTAGTAATGAAAAACTGTTTTTT
TRBD2,.,TRBJ2-1,TRBV6-1,CASSEWGAGGSSYNEQFF,TGTGCCAGCAGTGAATGGGGAGCGGGAGGTTCTTCCTACAATGAGCAGTTCTTC
.,.,TRBJ1-2,TRBV6-1,CARDEGGGYGYTF,TGTGCCAGGGATGAGGGTGGGGGCTATGGCTACACCTTC
.,.,TRBJ2-3,TRBV9,CASSAKLARSDTQYF,TGTGCCAGCAGCGCCAAACTAGCAAGGTCAGATACGCAGTATTTT